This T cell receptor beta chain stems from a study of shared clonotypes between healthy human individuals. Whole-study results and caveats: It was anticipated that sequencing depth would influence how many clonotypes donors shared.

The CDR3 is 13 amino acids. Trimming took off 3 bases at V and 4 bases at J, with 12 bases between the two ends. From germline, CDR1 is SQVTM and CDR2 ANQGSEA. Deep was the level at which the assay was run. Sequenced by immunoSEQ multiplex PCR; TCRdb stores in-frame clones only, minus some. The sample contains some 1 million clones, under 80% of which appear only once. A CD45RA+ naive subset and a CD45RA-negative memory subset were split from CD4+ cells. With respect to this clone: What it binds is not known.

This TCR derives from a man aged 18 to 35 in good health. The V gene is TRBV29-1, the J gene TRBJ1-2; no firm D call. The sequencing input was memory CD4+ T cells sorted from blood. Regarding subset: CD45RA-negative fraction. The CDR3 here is CSVERQHTYGYTF. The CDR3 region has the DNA TGCAGCGTTGAGAGGCAGCACACCTATGGCTACACCTTC.